The clone carrying this T cell receptor (beta chain) occurred a few times. Its antigen is undetermined. The data belong to a study of shared clonotypes between healthy human individuals. Study at large: Donors had three CD4 naive, three CD4 memory, two CD8 naive and one CD8 memory plate apiece.

The authors' processing: Filtering differed because ImmunoSEQ produced junction-only sequences that carried no quality scores. The method was immunoSEQ multiplex PCR; TCRdb's version includes in-frame clones alone and lacks a portion of them. D and trimming were read from the DNA, whereas the V and J calls and clone size are those reported in that table. The sample holds 500,000 or so clones, about 96% seen once. Every one of the donors was a Caucasian adult that lived in Nashville, Tennessee. Study results and caveats: On the whole, naive subsets had larger estimated richness than memory subsets had.

V gave up 6 bases and J gave up 8 bases, with 8 bases separating them. The CDR3 covers 10 residues. The V gene's germline CDR1 is DFQATT and CDR2 SNEGSKA (reference sequence). This TCR was recovered from a woman aged 30 to 39 in good health. The sequenced sample was naive CD4+ T cells sorted from blood. Subset given: CD45RA+ positively selected. The V gene is TRBV20-1, the J gene TRBJ1-5; perhaps TRBD1 as D (5 bases). The chain's CDR3 is CSAGAEPQHF. The CDR3 DNA reads as TGCAGTGCCGGGGCAGAGCCCCAGCATTTT.